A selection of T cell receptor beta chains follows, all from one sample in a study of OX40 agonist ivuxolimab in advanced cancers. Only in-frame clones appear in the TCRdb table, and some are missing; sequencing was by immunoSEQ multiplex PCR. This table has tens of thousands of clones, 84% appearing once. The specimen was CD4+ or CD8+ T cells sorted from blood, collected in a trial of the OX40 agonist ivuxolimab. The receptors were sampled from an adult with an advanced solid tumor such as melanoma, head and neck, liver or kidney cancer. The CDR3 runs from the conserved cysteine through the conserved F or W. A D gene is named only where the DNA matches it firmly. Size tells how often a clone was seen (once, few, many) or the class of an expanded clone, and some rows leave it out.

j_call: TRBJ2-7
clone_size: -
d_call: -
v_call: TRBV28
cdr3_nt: TGTGCCAGCAGTTCCGGTTCCTACGAGCAGTACTTC
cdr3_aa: CASSSGSYEQYF

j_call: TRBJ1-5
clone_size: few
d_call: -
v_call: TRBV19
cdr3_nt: TGTGCCAGTAGTCTCAACCGGGAACAGAACTGGCATTTT
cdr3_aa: CASSLNREQNWHF

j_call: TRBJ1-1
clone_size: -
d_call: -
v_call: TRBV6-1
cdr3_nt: TGTGCCAGCAGAACAGCGAACACTGAAGCTTTCTTT
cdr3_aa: CASRTANTEAFF

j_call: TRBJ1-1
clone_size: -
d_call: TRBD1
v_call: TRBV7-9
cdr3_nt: TGTGCCAGCAGCCGGGGACAGGGTAAAGCTTTCTTT
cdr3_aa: CASSRGQGKAFF

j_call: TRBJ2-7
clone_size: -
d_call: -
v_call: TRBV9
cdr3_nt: TGTGCCAGCAGCGTAGATATAGGCTCCCCTTATCGGAGATCCTACGAGCAGTACTTC
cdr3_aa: CASSVDIGSPYRRSYEQYF

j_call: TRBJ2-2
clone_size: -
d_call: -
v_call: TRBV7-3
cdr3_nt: TGTGCCAGCAGTCTAGGGCGGGGGCCGCCATTAACCGGGGAGCTGTTTTTT
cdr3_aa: CASSLGRGPPLTGELFF

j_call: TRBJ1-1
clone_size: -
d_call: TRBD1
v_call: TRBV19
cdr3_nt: TGTGCCAGTACCCCCCCCGGAGGGGGCGGCCAAGCTTTCTTT
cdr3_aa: CASTPPGGGGQAFF

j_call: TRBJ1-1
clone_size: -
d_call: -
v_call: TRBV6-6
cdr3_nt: TGTGCCAGCAGTCGCACAGGGAGCACTGAAGCTTTCTTT
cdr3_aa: CASSRTGSTEAFF

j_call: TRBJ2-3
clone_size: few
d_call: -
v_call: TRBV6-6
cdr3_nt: TGTGCCAGCAGTTACTCGAATCCGAGAGGGGATACGCAGTATTTT
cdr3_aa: CASSYSNPRGDTQYF

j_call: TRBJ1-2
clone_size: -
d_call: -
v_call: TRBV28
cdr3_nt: TGTGCCAGCAGTTTAGCAGGGCAGGGCGGCTACACCTTC
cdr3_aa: CASSLAGQGGYTF

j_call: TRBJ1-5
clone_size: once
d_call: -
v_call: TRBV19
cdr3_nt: TGTGCCAGTAGTATAGCTCCCGCTGGGGTTCAGCCCCAGCATTTT
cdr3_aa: CASSIAPAGVQPQHF

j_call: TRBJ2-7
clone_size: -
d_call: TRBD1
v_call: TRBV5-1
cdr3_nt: TGCGCCAGCAGCTTTACAGGGGGTGGAAACGAGCAGTACTTC
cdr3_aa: CASSFTGGGNEQYF

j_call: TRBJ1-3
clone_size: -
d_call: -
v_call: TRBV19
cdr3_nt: TGTGCCAGTAGGTCGGCAGCCTCTGGAAACACCATATATTTT
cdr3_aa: CASRSAASGNTIYF

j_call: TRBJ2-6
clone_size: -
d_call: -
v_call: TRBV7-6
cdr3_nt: TGTGCCAGCAGCTTCGATAGCCAGGGTAGCTCTGGGGCCAACGTCCTGACTTTC
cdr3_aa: CASSFDSQGSSGANVLTF

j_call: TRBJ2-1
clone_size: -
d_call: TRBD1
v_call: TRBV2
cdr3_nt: TGTGCCAGCAGTTCCGACAGGGACGTCTACAATGAGCAGTTCTTC
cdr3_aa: CASSSDRDVYNEQFF

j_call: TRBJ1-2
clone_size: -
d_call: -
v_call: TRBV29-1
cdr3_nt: TGCAGCGTTGAAGAAACCGGGACTCCCTATGGCTACACCTTC
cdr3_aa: CSVEETGTPYGYTF

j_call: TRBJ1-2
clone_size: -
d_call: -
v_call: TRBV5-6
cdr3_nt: TGTGCCAGCAGCTTGCGACAGGACTATGGCTACACCTTC
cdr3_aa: CASSLRQDYGYTF

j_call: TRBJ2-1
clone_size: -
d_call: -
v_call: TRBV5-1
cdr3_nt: TGCGCCAGCAGCTTGTCGGGGGAAACTTACAATGAGCAGTTCTTC
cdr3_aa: CASSLSGETYNEQFF

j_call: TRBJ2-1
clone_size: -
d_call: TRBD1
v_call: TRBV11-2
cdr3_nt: TGTGCCAGCAGCTTAGGCGTACAGGGGTTTGAGCAGTTCTTC
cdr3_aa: CASSLGVQGFEQFF

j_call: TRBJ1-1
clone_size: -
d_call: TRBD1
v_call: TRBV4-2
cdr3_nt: TGTGCCAGCAGCCAAGGCCCGGGACAGGCGAACACTGAAGCTTTCTTT
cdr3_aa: CASSQGPGQANTEAFF

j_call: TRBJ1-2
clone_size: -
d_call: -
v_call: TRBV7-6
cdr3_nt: TGTGCCAGCAGCTTAACGGGGGTAGATGGCTACACCTTC
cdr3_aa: CASSLTGVDGYTF

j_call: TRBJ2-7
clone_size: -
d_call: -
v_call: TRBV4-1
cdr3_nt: TGCGCCAGCAGCCAAGCCGGGACATCCTCCTACGAGCAGTACTTC
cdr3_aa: CASSQAGTSSYEQYF

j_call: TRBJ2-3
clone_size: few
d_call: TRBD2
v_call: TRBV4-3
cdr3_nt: TGCGCCAGCAGCCAAGATCGGGGGCTAGCGGGGGGGCCCCCCCAGGGAGATACGCAGTATTTT
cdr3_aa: CASSQDRGLAGGPPQGDTQYF

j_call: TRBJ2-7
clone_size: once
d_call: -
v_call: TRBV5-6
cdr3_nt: TGTGCCAGCAGCCGGGCAAGCGAGCAGTACTTC
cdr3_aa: CASSRASEQYF

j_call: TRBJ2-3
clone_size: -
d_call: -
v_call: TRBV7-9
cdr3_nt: TGTGCCAGCAGCCAAAAGGGGCCAGATACGCAGTATTTT
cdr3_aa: CASSQKGPDTQYF

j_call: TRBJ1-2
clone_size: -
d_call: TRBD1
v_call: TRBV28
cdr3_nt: TGTGCCAGCAGGACAGCGGACAGGGTCTGGGGCTACACCTTC
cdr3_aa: CASRTADRVWGYTF

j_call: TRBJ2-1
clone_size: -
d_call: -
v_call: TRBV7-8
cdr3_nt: TGTGCCAGCAGCCTGGTGGGGATTCAATATGAGCAGTTCTTC
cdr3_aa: CASSLVGIQYEQFF

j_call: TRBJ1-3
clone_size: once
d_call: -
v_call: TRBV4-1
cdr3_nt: TGCGCCAGCAGCCTGCAGGGAGGCTCTGGAAACACCATATATTTT
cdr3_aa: CASSLQGGSGNTIYF

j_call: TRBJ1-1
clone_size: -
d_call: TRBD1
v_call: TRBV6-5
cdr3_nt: TGTGCCAGCACCAAACAGGGGGCGAAGAACACTGAAGCTTTCTTT
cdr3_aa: CASTKQGAKNTEAFF

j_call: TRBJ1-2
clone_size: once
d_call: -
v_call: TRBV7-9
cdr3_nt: TGTGCCAGCAGCTTAGAAGTCCAGGGCGACTATGGCTACACCTTC
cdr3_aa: CASSLEVQGDYGYTF

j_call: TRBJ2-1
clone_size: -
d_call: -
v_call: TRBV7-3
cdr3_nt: TGTGCCAGCAGCTTATGGGGGGACAGCAGGGGTCATGAGCAGTTCTTC
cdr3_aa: CASSLWGDSRGHEQFF

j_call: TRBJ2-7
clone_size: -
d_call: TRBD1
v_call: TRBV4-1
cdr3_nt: TGCGCCAGCAGCCTACTGGCGACAGGGGGCGGATACGAGCAGTACTTC
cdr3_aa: CASSLLATGGGYEQYF

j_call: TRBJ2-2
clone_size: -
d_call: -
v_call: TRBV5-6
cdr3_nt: TGTGCCAGCAGCTTGGGTTTAGATGGGGAGCTGTTTTTT
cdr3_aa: CASSLGLDGELFF

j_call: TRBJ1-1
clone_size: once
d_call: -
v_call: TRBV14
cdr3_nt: TGTGCCAGCAGCCTGCATCCTTTTGGGGACACTGAAGCTTTCTTT
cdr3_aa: CASSLHPFGDTEAFF

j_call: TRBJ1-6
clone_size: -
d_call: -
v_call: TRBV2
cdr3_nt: TGTGCCAGCAGTGAATACAGACCTTCACCCCTCCACTTT
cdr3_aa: CASSEYRPSPLHF

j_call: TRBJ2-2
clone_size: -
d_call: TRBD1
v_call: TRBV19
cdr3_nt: TGTGCCAGTAGCCCCCCAGGGGGTTGGAGAACCGGGGAGCTGTTTTTT
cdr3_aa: CASSPPGGWRTGELFF

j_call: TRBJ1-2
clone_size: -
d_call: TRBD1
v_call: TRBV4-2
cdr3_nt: TGTGCCAGCAGCCAAGATTGGGCCAGGGGGAACTATGGCTACACCTTC
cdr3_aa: CASSQDWARGNYGYTF

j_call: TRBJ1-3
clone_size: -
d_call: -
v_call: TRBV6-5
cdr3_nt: TGTGCCAGCACCCAGAACGGTGGAAACACCATATATTTT
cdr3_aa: CASTQNGGNTIYF

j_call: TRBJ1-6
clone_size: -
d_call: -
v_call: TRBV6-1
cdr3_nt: TGTGCCAGCAGTGACCTACTGGATTCACCCCTCCACTTT
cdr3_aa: CASSDLLDSPLHF

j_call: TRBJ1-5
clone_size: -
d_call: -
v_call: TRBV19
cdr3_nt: TGTGCCAGTAGTATAGGGGGCAGGGGTCTAAATCAGCCCCAGCATTTT
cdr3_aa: CASSIGGRGLNQPQHF

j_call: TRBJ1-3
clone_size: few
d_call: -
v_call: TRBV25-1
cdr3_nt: TGTGCCAGCAGTGCCCCACAGGTTTCCTCTGGAAACACCATATATTTT
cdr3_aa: CASSAPQVSSGNTIYF

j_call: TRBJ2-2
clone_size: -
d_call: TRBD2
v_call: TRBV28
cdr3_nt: TGTGCCAGCAGAACCGGGGGGTACACCGGGGAGCTGTTTTTT
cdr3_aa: CASRTGGYTGELFF

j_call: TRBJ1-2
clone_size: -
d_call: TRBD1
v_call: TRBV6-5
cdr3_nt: TGTGCCAGCAGTCGCCCAACAGGGGAGCTCTATGGCTACACCTTC
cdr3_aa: CASSRPTGELYGYTF

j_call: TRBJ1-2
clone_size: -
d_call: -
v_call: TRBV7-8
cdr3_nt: TGTGCCAGCAGCTTACTAGGGATCTATGGCTACACCTTC
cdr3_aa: CASSLLGIYGYTF

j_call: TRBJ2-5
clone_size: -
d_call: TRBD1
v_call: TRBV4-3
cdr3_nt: TGCGCCAGCAGCCCGACAGGGGCGGAGGGGACCCAGTACTTC
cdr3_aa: CASSPTGAEGTQYF

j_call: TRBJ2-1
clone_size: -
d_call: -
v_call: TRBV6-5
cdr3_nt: TGTGCCAGCAGCGGGCTTGGGTCCTACAATGAGCAGTTCTTC
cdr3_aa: CASSGLGSYNEQFF

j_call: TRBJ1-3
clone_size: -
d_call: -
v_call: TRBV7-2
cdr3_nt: TGTGCCAGCAGCGTAATTGGTAACACCATATATTTT
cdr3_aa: CASSVIGNTIYF

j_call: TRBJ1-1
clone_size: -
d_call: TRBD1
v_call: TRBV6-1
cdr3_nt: TGTGCCAGCAGTGCGACAGGGGGCGGTGGGACTGAAGCTTTCTTT
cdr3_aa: CASSATGGGGTEAFF

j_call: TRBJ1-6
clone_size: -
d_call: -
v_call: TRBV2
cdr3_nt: TGTGCCAGCCTTGGTCCAACTTCTAGTGGGTCCTATAATTCACCCCTCCACTTT
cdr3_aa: CASLGPTSSGSYNSPLHF

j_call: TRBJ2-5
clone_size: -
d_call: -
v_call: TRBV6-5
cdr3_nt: TGTGCCAGCACCCGAAAGGATGTGGGTGTGACCCAGTACTTC
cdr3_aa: CASTRKDVGVTQYF

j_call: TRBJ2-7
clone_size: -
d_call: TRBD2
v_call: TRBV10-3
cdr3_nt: TGTGCCATGGGGACTAGCGGAAGCTACGAGCAGTACTTC
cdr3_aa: CAMGTSGSYEQYF

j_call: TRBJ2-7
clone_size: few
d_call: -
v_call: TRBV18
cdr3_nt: TGTGCCAGCTCATCAGGGTCTGGGGTGCCGGGAGAGCAGTACTTC
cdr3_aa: CASSSGSGVPGEQYF

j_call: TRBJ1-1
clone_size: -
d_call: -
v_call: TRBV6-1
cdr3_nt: TGTGCCAGCAGTCGTCAAGGTGGCACTGAAGCTTTCTTT
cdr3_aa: CASSRQGGTEAFF

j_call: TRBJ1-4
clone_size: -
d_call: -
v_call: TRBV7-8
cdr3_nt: TGTGCCAGCAGCTTAGAGGGGTTAGGTAATGAAAAACTGTTTTTT
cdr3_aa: CASSLEGLGNEKLFF

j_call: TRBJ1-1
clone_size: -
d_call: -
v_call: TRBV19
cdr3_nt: TGTGCCAGTAGGGTGTCTGGCAGCGGGAACACTGAAGCTTTCTTT
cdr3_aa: CASRVSGSGNTEAFF